This is a list of T cell receptor beta chains from one sample in a study of cytomegalovirus exposure and HLA in healthy donors. Here immunoSEQ multiplex PCR was the method, and the copy in TCRdb shows in-frame clones only, minus some. Among over 150,000 clones listed, around four fifths were seen once. The sequenced sample consisted of PBMCs. The receptors stem from a woman aged 30 to 39 in good health and CMV-seropositive. Each CDR3 is given with its conserved first and last residue. Fields, in order: D gene, V gene, J gene, clone size, CDR3 protein, CDR3 DNA. The D gene is left open where the match is weak. Not every row has a clone size; where given, it reads once, few, many or a size class.

d_call: TRBD2
v_call: TRBV19
j_call: TRBJ2-7
clone_size: few
cdr3_aa: CASSETGTSGSYEQYF
cdr3_nt: TGTGCCAGTAGCGAAACCGGGACTAGCGGGAGTTACGAGCAGTACTTC

d_call: .
v_call: TRBV6-1
j_call: TRBJ1-3
clone_size: .
cdr3_aa: CASIRGDSGNTIYF
cdr3_nt: TGTGCCAGCATCCGGGGAGACTCTGGAAACACCATATATTTT

d_call: .
v_call: TRBV15
j_call: TRBJ2-7
clone_size: .
cdr3_aa: CATSSVVPLSYEQYF
cdr3_nt: TGTGCCACCAGCTCCGTAGTTCCTCTCTCCTACGAGCAGTACTTC

d_call: TRBD1
v_call: TRBV29-1
j_call: TRBJ2-6
clone_size: .
cdr3_aa: CSAKQGSGANVLTF
cdr3_nt: TGCAGCGCAAAACAGGGGAGCGGGGCCAACGTCCTGACTTTC

d_call: .
v_call: TRBV5-1
j_call: TRBJ1-2
clone_size: .
cdr3_aa: CASSLGGSDNYGYTF
cdr3_nt: TGCGCCAGCAGCTTGGGGGGCTCCGATAACTATGGCTACACCTTC

d_call: TRBD2
v_call: TRBV5-1
j_call: TRBJ2-1
clone_size: .
cdr3_aa: CASSLESGGSYNEQFF
cdr3_nt: TGCGCCAGCAGCTTGGAGAGCGGGGGGTCCTACAATGAGCAGTTCTTC

d_call: .
v_call: TRBV5-1
j_call: TRBJ2-1
clone_size: .
cdr3_aa: CASSSGQLYNEQFF
cdr3_nt: TGCGCCAGCAGCTCCGGACAGCTTTACAATGAGCAGTTCTTC

d_call: .
v_call: TRBV30
j_call: TRBJ2-5
clone_size: .
cdr3_aa: CAWSVPFGGLETQYF
cdr3_nt: TGTGCCTGGAGTGTCCCCTTCGGAGGGCTGGAGACCCAGTACTTC

d_call: .
v_call: TRBV2
j_call: TRBJ2-1
clone_size: .
cdr3_aa: CASSQTRRNEQFF
cdr3_nt: TGTGCCAGCAGTCAGACACGTAGGAATGAGCAGTTCTTC

d_call: .
v_call: TRBV6-1
j_call: TRBJ1-2
clone_size: .
cdr3_aa: CASTQNRVINFFPF
cdr3_nt: TGTGCCAGCACACAGAACAGGGTCATTAATTTCTTCCCCTTC

d_call: .
v_call: TRBV21-1
j_call: TRBJ2-1
clone_size: .
cdr3_aa: CASSKEASGKLSYNEQFF
cdr3_nt: TGTGCCAGCAGCAAAGAGGCTAGCGGGAAGTTATCCTACAATGAGCAGTTCTTC

d_call: TRBD1
v_call: TRBV9
j_call: TRBJ2-7
clone_size: .
cdr3_aa: CASSKSGQGAGEQYF
cdr3_nt: TGTGCCAGCAGCAAATCGGGACAGGGGGCTGGGGAGCAGTACTTC

d_call: .
v_call: TRBV6-5
j_call: TRBJ2-7
clone_size: few
cdr3_aa: CASSYGQVDYEQYF
cdr3_nt: TGTGCCAGCAGTTATGGGCAGGTGGATTACGAGCAGTACTTC

d_call: TRBD1
v_call: TRBV27
j_call: TRBJ2-5
clone_size: .
cdr3_aa: CASSPRQGGVRETQYF
cdr3_nt: TGTGCCAGCAGTCCTCGACAGGGTGGGGTCCGGGAGACCCAGTACTTC

d_call: .
v_call: TRBV5-4
j_call: TRBJ2-7
clone_size: .
cdr3_aa: CASSLVGVTGEQYF
cdr3_nt: TGTGCCAGCAGCTTGGTAGGGGTCACCGGCGAGCAGTACTTC

d_call: .
v_call: TRBV14
j_call: TRBJ1-2
clone_size: .
cdr3_aa: CASSLMDRDHYGYTF
cdr3_nt: TGTGCCAGCAGCCTTATGGACAGAGACCACTATGGCTACACCTTC

d_call: .
v_call: TRBV27
j_call: TRBJ1-3
clone_size: few
cdr3_aa: CASSRHVAENTIYF
cdr3_nt: TGTGCCAGCAGCCGACACGTTGCTGAAAACACCATATATTTT

d_call: TRBD2
v_call: TRBV11-3
j_call: TRBJ2-3
clone_size: .
cdr3_aa: CASSLWLAGAGSTDTQYF
cdr3_nt: TGTGCCAGCAGCTTATGGCTAGCGGGGGCCGGAAGCACAGATACGCAGTATTTT

d_call: .
v_call: TRBV19
j_call: TRBJ1-4
clone_size: few
cdr3_aa: CASSRGGGEKLFF
cdr3_nt: TGTGCCAGTAGTCGTGGGGGAGGTGAAAAACTGTTTTTT

d_call: TRBD1
v_call: TRBV2
j_call: TRBJ1-4
clone_size: .
cdr3_aa: CASKQGQKLFF
cdr3_nt: TGTGCCAGCAAACAGGGGCAAAAACTGTTTTTT

d_call: TRBD1
v_call: TRBV27
j_call: TRBJ1-2
clone_size: few
cdr3_aa: CASRRTGNYGYTF
cdr3_nt: TGTGCCAGCAGACGGACAGGGAACTATGGCTACACCTTC

d_call: .
v_call: TRBV5-1
j_call: TRBJ2-5
clone_size: .
cdr3_aa: CASSLGHEETQYF
cdr3_nt: TGCGCCAGCAGCTTGGGGCACGAAGAGACCCAGTACTTC

d_call: TRBD2
v_call: TRBV5-1
j_call: TRBJ2-7
clone_size: .
cdr3_aa: CASSLSGTSGREQYF
cdr3_nt: TGCGCCAGCAGCCTTAGCGGGACCTCGGGACGCGAGCAGTACTTC

d_call: TRBD1
v_call: TRBV7-6
j_call: TRBJ1-4
clone_size: .
cdr3_aa: CASSLDRGDEKLFF
cdr3_nt: TGTGCCAGCAGCTTAGACAGGGGTGATGAAAAACTGTTTTTT

d_call: .
v_call: TRBV6-5
j_call: TRBJ2-1
clone_size: .
cdr3_aa: CASTPGWENEQFF
cdr3_nt: TGTGCCAGCACCCCCGGTTGGGAGAATGAGCAGTTCTTC

d_call: .
v_call: TRBV5-1
j_call: TRBJ2-7
clone_size: .
cdr3_aa: CASSFWQGTYEQYF
cdr3_nt: TGCGCCAGCAGCTTCTGGCAGGGGACCTACGAGCAGTACTTC

d_call: TRBD1
v_call: TRBV28
j_call: TRBJ2-1
clone_size: .
cdr3_aa: CASITRDRGRPASYNEQFF
cdr3_nt: TGTGCCAGCATCACACGGGACAGGGGAAGACCCGCCTCCTACAATGAGCAGTTCTTC

d_call: TRBD2
v_call: TRBV5-1
j_call: TRBJ2-2
clone_size: once
cdr3_aa: CASSWMAGTSGNTGELFF
cdr3_nt: TGCGCCAGCAGCTGGATGGCCGGGACTAGCGGAAACACCGGGGAGCTGTTTTTT

d_call: TRBD1
v_call: TRBV30
j_call: TRBJ1-3
clone_size: .
cdr3_aa: CAWSGDRDFLYSGNTIYF
cdr3_nt: TGTGCCTGGAGTGGGGACAGGGATTTTCTTTACTCTGGAAACACCATATATTTT

d_call: .
v_call: TRBV28
j_call: TRBJ2-1
clone_size: few
cdr3_aa: CASSIDGGYNEQFF
cdr3_nt: TGTGCCAGCAGCATCGATGGGGGGTACAATGAGCAGTTCTTC

d_call: .
v_call: TRBV5-5
j_call: TRBJ2-1
clone_size: .
cdr3_aa: CASSLVAASSYNEQFF
cdr3_nt: TGTGCCAGCAGCTTGGTAGCGGCGAGCTCCTACAATGAGCAGTTCTTC

d_call: .
v_call: TRBV27
j_call: TRBJ2-2
clone_size: .
cdr3_aa: CASSPRREANTGELFF
cdr3_nt: TGTGCCAGCAGCCCACGCAGGGAAGCGAACACCGGGGAGCTGTTTTTT

d_call: TRBD2
v_call: TRBV27
j_call: TRBJ2-7
clone_size: .
cdr3_aa: CASSLSSTSGSYEQYF
cdr3_nt: TGTGCCAGCAGTTTAAGCTCTACTAGCGGGAGTTACGAGCAGTACTTC

d_call: .
v_call: TRBV4-1
j_call: TRBJ2-7
clone_size: .
cdr3_aa: CASSQEGSGRRTYEQYF
cdr3_nt: TGCGCCAGCAGCCAAGAGGGGAGCGGCAGGAGAACCTACGAGCAGTACTTC

d_call: .
v_call: TRBV10-1
j_call: TRBJ1-5
clone_size: .
cdr3_aa: CASSQGVNQPQHF
cdr3_nt: TGCGCCAGCAGCCAGGGTGTCAATCAGCCCCAGCATTTT

d_call: TRBD1
v_call: TRBV28
j_call: TRBJ2-1
clone_size: .
cdr3_aa: CASSLGWGTGGTNEQFF
cdr3_nt: TGTGCCAGCAGTTTAGGTTGGGGGACAGGGGGAACCAATGAGCAGTTCTTC

d_call: .
v_call: TRBV2
j_call: TRBJ2-2
clone_size: once
cdr3_aa: CASSYRTNTGELFF
cdr3_nt: TGTGCCAGCAGTTACAGGACGAACACCGGGGAGCTGTTTTTT

d_call: .
v_call: TRBV28
j_call: TRBJ2-5
clone_size: few
cdr3_aa: CASRSKHRGTEETQYF
cdr3_nt: TGTGCCAGCAGGTCCAAGCACCGCGGGACAGAAGAGACCCAGTACTTC

d_call: TRBD1
v_call: TRBV18
j_call: TRBJ2-7
clone_size: .
cdr3_aa: CASSPLGQGVHEQYF
cdr3_nt: TGTGCCAGCTCACCCCTCGGGCAGGGGGTTCACGAGCAGTACTTC

d_call: .
v_call: TRBV2
j_call: TRBJ1-4
clone_size: few
cdr3_aa: CASSALRNEKLFF
cdr3_nt: TGTGCCAGCAGTGCCCTGAGGAATGAAAAACTGTTTTTT

d_call: .
v_call: TRBV9
j_call: TRBJ2-7
clone_size: .
cdr3_aa: CASSVATSSFYEQYF
cdr3_nt: TGTGCCAGCAGCGTAGCCACCTCTAGCTTCTACGAGCAGTACTTC

d_call: .
v_call: TRBV7-2
j_call: TRBJ2-3
clone_size: .
cdr3_aa: CASSSGPGNPDTQYF
cdr3_nt: TGTGCCAGCAGCTCCGGCCCAGGAAACCCAGATACGCAGTATTTT

d_call: .
v_call: TRBV28
j_call: TRBJ1-4
clone_size: .
cdr3_aa: CASTSGQGSEKLFF
cdr3_nt: TGTGCCAGCACCAGTGGGCAGGGTAGTGAAAAACTGTTTTTT

d_call: .
v_call: TRBV29-1
j_call: TRBJ1-4
clone_size: .
cdr3_aa: CSVGLGGAGSEKLFF
cdr3_nt: TGCAGCGTTGGACTAGGCGGGGCAGGGAGTGAAAAACTGTTTTTT

d_call: TRBD2
v_call: TRBV23-1
j_call: TRBJ2-7
clone_size: .
cdr3_aa: CASSPPGLAGNIPPPEQYF
cdr3_nt: TGCGCCAGCAGTCCTCCGGGACTAGCGGGAAATATCCCTCCCCCCGAGCAGTACTTC

d_call: TRBD1
v_call: TRBV19
j_call: TRBJ2-7
clone_size: .
cdr3_aa: CASTLGQGSSYEQYF
cdr3_nt: TGTGCCAGTACCCTCGGACAGGGAAGCTCCTACGAGCAGTACTTC

d_call: .
v_call: TRBV28
j_call: TRBJ1-5
clone_size: once
cdr3_aa: CASSSRTSHNQPQHF
cdr3_nt: TGTGCCAGCAGTTCTCGGACATCCCACAATCAGCCCCAGCATTTT

d_call: .
v_call: TRBV20-1
j_call: TRBJ1-1
clone_size: .
cdr3_aa: CSAGGIEAFF
cdr3_nt: TGCAGTGCTGGGGGCATTGAAGCTTTCTTT

d_call: TRBD2
v_call: TRBV28
j_call: TRBJ2-5
clone_size: .
cdr3_aa: CASSGTSGRVEETQYF
cdr3_nt: TGTGCCAGCAGTGGGACTAGCGGGAGGGTGGAAGAGACCCAGTACTTC

d_call: .
v_call: TRBV7-9
j_call: TRBJ2-1
clone_size: .
cdr3_aa: CASSPAGRSYNEQFF
cdr3_nt: TGTGCCAGCAGCCCAGCGGGCCGCTCCTACAATGAGCAGTTCTTC

d_call: TRBD1
v_call: TRBV28
j_call: TRBJ1-1
clone_size: .
cdr3_aa: CASSLPGGARNTEAFF
cdr3_nt: TGTGCCAGCAGTTTGCCAGGGGGCGCGAGGAACACTGAAGCTTTCTTT